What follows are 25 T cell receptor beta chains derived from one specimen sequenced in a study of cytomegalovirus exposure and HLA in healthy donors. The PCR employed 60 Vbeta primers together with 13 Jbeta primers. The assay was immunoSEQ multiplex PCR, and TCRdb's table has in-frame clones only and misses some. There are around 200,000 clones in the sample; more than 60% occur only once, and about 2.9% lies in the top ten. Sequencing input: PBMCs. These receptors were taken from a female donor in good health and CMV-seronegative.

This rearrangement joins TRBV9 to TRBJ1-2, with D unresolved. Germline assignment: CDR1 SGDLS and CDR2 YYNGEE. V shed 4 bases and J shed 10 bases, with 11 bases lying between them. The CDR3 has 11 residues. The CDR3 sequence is CASSPGMYYTF. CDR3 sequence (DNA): TGTGCCAGCAGCCCCGGGATGTACTACACCTTC.

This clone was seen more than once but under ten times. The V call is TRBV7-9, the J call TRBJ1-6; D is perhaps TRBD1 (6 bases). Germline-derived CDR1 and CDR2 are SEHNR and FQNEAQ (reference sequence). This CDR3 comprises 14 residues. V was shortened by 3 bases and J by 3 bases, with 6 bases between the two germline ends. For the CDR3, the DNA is TGTGCCAGCAGCTTGGACAGCTATAATTCACCCCTCCACTTT. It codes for CASSLDSYNSPLHF. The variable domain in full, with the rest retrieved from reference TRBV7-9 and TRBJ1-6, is DTGVSQNPRHKITKRGQNVTFRCDPISEHNRLYWYRQTLGQGPEFLTYFQNEAQLEKSRLLSDRFSAERPKGSFSTLEIQRTEQGDSAMYLCASSLDSYNSPLHFGNGTRLTVT.

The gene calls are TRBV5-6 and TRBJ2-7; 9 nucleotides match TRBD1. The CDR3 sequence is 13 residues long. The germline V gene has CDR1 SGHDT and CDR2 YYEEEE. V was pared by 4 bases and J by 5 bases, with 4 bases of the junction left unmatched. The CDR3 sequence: CASSRTGVHEQYF. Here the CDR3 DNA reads TGTGCCAGCAGCCGGACAGGGGTCCACGAGCAGTACTTC.

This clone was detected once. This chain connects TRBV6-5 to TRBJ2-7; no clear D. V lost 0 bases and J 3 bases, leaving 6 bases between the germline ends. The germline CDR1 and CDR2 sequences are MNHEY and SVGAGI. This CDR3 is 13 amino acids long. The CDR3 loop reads CASSYSTDYEQYF. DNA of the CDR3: TGTGCCAGCAGTTACTCAACAGACTACGAGCAGTACTTC.

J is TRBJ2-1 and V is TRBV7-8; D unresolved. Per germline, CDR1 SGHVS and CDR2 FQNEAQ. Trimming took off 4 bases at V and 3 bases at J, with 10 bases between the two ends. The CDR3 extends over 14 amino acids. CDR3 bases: TGTGCCAGCAGCTCCCTTGGAGACTACAATGAGCAGTTCTTC. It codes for CASSSLGDYNEQFF. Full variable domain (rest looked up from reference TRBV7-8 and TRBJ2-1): GAGVSQSPRYKVAKRGQDVALRCDPISGHVSLFWYQQALGQGPEFLTYFQNEAQLDKSGLPSDRFFAERPEGSVSTLKIQRTQQEDSAVYLCASSSLGDYNEQFFGPGTRLTVL.

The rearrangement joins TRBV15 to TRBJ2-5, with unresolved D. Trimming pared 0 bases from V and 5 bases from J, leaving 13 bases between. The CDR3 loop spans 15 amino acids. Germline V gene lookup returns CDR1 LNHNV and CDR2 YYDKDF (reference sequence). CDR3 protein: CATSRDAAEVETQYF. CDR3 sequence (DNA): TGTGCCACCAGCAGAGATGCGGCAGAGGTCGAGACCCAGTACTTC.

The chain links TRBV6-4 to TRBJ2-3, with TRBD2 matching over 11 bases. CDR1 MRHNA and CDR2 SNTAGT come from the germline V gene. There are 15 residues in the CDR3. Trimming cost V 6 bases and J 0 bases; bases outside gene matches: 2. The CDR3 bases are TGTGCCAGCAGCCTAGCGGGGGGTAGCACAGATACGCAGTATTTT. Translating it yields CASSLAGGSTDTQYF.

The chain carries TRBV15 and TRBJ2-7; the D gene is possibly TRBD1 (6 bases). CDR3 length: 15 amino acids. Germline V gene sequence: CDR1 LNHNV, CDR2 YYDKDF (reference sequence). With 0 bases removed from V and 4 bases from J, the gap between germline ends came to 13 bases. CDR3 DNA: TGTGCCACCAGCAGAGATCTACGGACAGCGTACGAGCAGTACTTC. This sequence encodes CATSRDLRTAYEQYF.

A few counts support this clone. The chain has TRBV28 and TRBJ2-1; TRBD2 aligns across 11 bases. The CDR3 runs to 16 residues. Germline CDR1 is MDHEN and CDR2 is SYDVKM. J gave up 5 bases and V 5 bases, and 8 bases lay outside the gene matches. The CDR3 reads CASSPVLAGGNNEQFF. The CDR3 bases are TGTGCCAGCAGTCCGGTGCTAGCGGGGGGAAACAATGAGCAGTTCTTC.

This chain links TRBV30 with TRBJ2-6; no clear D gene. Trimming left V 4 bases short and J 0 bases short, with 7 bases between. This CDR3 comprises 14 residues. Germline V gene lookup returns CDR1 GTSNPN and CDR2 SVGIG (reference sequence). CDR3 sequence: CAWTKSSGANVLTF. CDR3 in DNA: TGTGCCTGGACCAAGAGCTCTGGGGCCAACGTCCTGACTTTC. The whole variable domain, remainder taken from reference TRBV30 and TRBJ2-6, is SQTIHQWPATLVQPVGSPLSLECTVEGTSNPNLYWYRQAAGRGLQLLFYSVGIGQISSEVPQNLSASRPQDRQFILSSKKLLLSDSGFYLCAWTKSSGANVLTFGAGSRLTVL.

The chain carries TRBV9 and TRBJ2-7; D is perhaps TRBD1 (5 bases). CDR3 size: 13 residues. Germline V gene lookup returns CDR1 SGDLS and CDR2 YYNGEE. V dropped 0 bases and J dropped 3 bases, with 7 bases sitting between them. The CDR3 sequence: CASSVDRGYEQYF. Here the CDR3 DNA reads TGTGCCAGCAGCGTAGATAGGGGCTACGAGCAGTACTTC.

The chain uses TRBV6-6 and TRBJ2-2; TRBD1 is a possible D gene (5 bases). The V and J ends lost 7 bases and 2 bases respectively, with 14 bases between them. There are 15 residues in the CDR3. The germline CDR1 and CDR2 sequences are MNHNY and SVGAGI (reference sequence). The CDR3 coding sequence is TGTGCCAGCACCAGGGTGGTAGCAAACACCGGGGAGCTGTTTTTT. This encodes CASTRVVANTGELFF.

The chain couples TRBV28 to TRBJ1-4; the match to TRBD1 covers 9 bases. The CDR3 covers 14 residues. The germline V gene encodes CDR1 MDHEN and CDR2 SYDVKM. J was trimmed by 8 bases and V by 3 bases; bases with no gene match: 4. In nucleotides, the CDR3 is TGTGCCAGCAGTTTTGGGACAGGGCGGGAAAAACTGTTTTTT. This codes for CASSFGTGREKLFF.

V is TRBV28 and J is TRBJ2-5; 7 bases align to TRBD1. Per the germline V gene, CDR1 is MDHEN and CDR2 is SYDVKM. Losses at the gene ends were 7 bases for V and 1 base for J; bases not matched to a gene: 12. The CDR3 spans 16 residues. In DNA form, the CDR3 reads TGTGCCAGCAAGCCCCCCAGGGGGTACCCCCAAGAGACCCAGTACTTC. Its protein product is CASKPPRGYPQETQYF.

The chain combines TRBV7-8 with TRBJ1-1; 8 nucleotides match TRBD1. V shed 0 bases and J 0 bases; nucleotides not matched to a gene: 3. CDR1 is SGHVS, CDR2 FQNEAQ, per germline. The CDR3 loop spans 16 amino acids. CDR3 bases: TGTGCCAGCAGCTTAGCCGACAGGGGCATGAACACTGAAGCTTTCTTT. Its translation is CASSLADRGMNTEAFF. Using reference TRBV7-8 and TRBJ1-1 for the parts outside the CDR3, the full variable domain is GAGVSQSPRYKVAKRGQDVALRCDPISGHVSLFWYQQALGQGPEFLTYFQNEAQLDKSGLPSDRFFAERPEGSVSTLKIQRTQQEDSAVYLCASSLADRGMNTEAFFGQGTRLTVV.

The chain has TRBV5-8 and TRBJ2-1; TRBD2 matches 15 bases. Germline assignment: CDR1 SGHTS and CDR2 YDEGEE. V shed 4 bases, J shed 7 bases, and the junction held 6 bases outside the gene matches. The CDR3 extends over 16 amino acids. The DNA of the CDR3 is TGTGCCAGCAGCCTCGGACTAGCGGGGGGGCAGAATGAGCAGTTCTTC. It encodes CASSLGLAGGQNEQFF.

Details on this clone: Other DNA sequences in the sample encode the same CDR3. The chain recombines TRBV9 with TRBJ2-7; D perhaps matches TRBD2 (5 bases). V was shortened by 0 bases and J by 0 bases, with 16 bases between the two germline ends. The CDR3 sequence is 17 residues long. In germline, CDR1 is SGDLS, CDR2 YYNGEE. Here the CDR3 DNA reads TGTGCCAGCAGCGTAGATGGACTGGCGGCCAGCTCCTACGAGCAGTACTTC. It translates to CASSVDGLAASSYEQYF. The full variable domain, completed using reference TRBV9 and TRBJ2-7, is DSGVTQTPKHLITATGQRVTLRCSPRSGDLSVYWYQQSLDQGLQFLIQYYNGEERAKGNILERFSAQQFPDLHSELNLSSLELGDSALYFCASSVDGLAASSYEQYFGPGTRLTVT.

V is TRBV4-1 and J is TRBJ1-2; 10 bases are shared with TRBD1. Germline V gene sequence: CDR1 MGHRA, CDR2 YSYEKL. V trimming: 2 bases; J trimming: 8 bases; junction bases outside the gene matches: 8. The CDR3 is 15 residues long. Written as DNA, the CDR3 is TGCGCCAGCAGCCAACCCCGACAGGGGGCGAGGGGCTACACCTTC. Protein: CASSQPRQGARGYTF.

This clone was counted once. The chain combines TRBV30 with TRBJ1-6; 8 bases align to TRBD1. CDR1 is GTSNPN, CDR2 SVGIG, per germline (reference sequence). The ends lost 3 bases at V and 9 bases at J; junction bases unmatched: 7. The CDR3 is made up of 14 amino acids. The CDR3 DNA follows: TGTGCCTGGAGGACGACAGGGGTGGGTTCACCCCTCCACTTT. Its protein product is CAWRTTGVGSPLHF.

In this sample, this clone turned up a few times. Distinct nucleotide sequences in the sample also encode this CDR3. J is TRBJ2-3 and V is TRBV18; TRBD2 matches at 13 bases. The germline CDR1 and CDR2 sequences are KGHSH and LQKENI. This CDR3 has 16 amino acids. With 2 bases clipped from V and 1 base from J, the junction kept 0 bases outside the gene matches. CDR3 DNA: TGTGCCAGCTCACCAGGACTAGCGGGGGGCACAGATACGCAGTATTTT. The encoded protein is CASSPGLAGGTDTQYF.

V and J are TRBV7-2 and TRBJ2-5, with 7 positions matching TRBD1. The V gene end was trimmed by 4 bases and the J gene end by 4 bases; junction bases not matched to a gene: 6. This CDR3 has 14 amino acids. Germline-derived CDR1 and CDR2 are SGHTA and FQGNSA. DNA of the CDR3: TGTGCCAGCAGCTCGAACAGGGGTATAGAGACCCAGTACTTC. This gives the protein CASSSNRGIETQYF.

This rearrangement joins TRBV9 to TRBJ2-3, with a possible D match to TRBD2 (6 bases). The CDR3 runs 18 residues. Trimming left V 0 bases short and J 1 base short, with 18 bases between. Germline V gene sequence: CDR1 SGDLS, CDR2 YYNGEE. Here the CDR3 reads CASSVAPAVTGGTDTQYF. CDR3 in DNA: TGTGCCAGCAGCGTAGCCCCAGCGGTCACGGGAGGCACAGATACGCAGTATTTT.

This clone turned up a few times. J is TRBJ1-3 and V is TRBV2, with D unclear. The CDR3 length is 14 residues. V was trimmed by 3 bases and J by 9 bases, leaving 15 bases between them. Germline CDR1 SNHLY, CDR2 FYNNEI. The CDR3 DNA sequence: TGTGCCAGCAGTGAGATTGGTTCCGGAGCCACCATATATTTT. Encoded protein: CASSEIGSGATIYF.

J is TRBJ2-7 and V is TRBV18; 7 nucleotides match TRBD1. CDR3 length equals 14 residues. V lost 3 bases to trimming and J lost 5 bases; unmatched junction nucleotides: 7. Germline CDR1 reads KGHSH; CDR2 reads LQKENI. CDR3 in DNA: TGTGCCAGCTCACCGCTGGACAGGTTCAACGAGCAGTACTTC. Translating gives CASSPLDRFNEQYF.

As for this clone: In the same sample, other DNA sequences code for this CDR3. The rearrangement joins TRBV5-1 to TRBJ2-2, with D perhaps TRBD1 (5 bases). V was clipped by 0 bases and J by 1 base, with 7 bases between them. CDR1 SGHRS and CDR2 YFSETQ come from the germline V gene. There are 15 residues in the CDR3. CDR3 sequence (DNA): TGCGCCAGCAGCTTGGGCCAGGGGAACACCGGGGAGCTGTTTTTT. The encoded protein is CASSLGQGNTGELFF.